The clone carrying this T cell receptor beta chain has a count of ten or more. As yet, its antigen is unknown. Unique molecular identifiers were affixed to single, distinct cDNA molecules. MiXCR, applied by TCRdb to the 5' RACE reads, yields one record per CDR3 protein. Among tens of thousands of distinct CDR3 sequences, less than 15% were seen once, and the ten largest hold 9.3%. This sample stems from a study of early T cells in non-severe SARS-CoV-2 infection. Across the whole study: Sequencing targeted bulk RNA from unsorted whole blood, leaving chains unpaired. Study outcomes and limitations: A preference for anti-spike CD8 responses marked VDJdb matching, which missed private and CD4 specificities.

Trimming at V came to 2 bases and at J to 7 bases, leaving 6 bases not matched to a gene. The CDR3 is made up of 16 amino acids. The germline V gene encodes CDR1 LGHNA and CDR2 YSLEER. This chain connects TRBV4-3 to TRBJ2-1; 12 nucleotides agree with TRBD2. The receptor's source is an adult who was a healthcare worker with PCR-confirmed SARS-CoV-2 infection or an uninfected control (not recorded which). Material: whole blood, obtained at baseline. CDR3 sequence reads: CASSQTTSGSRNEQFF. The CDR3 DNA is TGCGCCAGCAGCCAAACGACTAGCGGGAGTCGGAATGAGCAGTTCTTC.